The clone carrying this T cell receptor (beta chain) occurred a few times. Its antigen is unknown. Deletions cut 6 bases from V and 2 bases from J, with 10 bases between. Per germline, CDR1 MNHNS and CDR2 SASEGT. The CDR3 spans 13 residues. The data stem from a study of early T cells in non-severe SARS-CoV-2 infection. Unique molecular identifiers were attached to individual cDNA molecules. TCRdb used MiXCR to reprocess the 5' RACE reads, holding one entry per CDR3 protein. The sample contains 60,000 to 75,000 distinct CDR3 sequences, 12% of which appear only once. Study-level points and caveats: Anti-spike CD8 responses were favored in VDJdb matching, and private and CD4 specificities were missed.

The TCR sequence derives from an adult who was a healthcare worker with PCR-confirmed SARS-CoV-2 infection or an uninfected control (not recorded which). The genes are TRBV6-1 and TRBJ1-1, with a weak D call TRBD1 (5 bases). The sequenced sample was whole blood. CDR3 coding DNA: TGTGCCAGCAGCAAAGACAGCAACACTGAAGCTTTCTTT. This codes for CASSKDSNTEAFF.